Sequencing of this T cell receptor (beta chain) was carried out in a study of post-analysis software for immune sequencing data. Study overall: In terms of disease course, relapsing-remitting, secondary progressive and progressive-relapsing multiple sclerosis were included. Study-level results: Strong same-batch co-clustering of samples appeared with F measure clustering. Compared against controls, patients with multiple sclerosis displayed significantly lower normalized Chao1 diversity.

This clonotype was counted many times. What it recognizes is unknown. Germline is not matched at one junction end, which may reflect a read error. Libraries were made from TCR beta cDNA, and they carried unique molecular identifiers. Between roughly 0.9 and 11 million T cells gave rise to some 490,000 cDNA molecules. TCRdb used MiXCR to reprocess the PCR reads, holding one entry per CDR3 protein. Of roughly 650,000 distinct CDR3 sequences detected, roughly three fifths appear once; the ten largest clones hold about 11%. This TCR derives from a girl aged 2 to 10 with multiple sclerosis. Sample: blood.

The CDR3 DNA reads TGCGCCAGCAGCCCCCTGGGGTACCAAGAGACCCAGTACTTC. Protein sequence: CASSPLGYQETQYF. The chain combines TRBV5-6 with TRBJ2-5; D uncertain. This CDR3 has 14 amino acids. CDR1 SGHDT and CDR2 YYEEEE come from the germline V gene.